This T cell receptor (beta chain) was observed in a study of shared clonotypes between healthy human individuals. CD45RO-negative, CCR7-positively selected cells formed the naive CD8 fraction, excluding terminally differentiated effector memory CD45RA+ cells. Repertoires were generated with immunoSEQ multiplex PCR, while TCRdb's copy carries only in-frame clones and drops some. The sample lists about 590,000 clones; nearly 97% were seen once. Looked up from germline, CDR1 is SGDLS and CDR2 is YYNGEE. The length of the CDR3 is 12 residues. The V segment lost 4 bases and the J segment 8 bases; nucleotides outside the gene matches: 5.

This chain connects TRBV9 to TRBJ1-2, with 7 nucleotides matching TRBD1. The receptor was isolated from a woman under 40 in good health. Sequencing was carried out using naive CD8+ T cells sorted from blood. CDR3 protein: CASSPDRVGYTF. CDR3 coding DNA: TGTGCCAGCAGCCCCGACAGGGTCGGCTACACCTTC. Using reference TRBV9 and TRBJ1-2 for the parts outside the CDR3, the full variable domain is DSGVTQTPKHLITATGQRVTLRCSPRSGDLSVYWYQQSLDQGLQFLIQYYNGEERAKGNILERFSAQQFPDLHSELNLSSLELGDSALYFCASSPDRVGYTFGSGTRLTVV.